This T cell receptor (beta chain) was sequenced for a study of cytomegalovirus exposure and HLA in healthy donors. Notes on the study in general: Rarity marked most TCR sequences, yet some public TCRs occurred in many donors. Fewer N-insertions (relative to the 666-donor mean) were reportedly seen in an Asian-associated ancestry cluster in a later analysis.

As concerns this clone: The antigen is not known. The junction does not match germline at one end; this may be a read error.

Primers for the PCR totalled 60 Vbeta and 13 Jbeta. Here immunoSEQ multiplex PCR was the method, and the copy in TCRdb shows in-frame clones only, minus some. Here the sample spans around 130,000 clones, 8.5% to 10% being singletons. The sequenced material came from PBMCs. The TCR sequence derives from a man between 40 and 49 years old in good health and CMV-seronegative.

CDR3 in amino acids: CARSLARSTEAFF. CDR3 DNA sequence: TGTGCCAGAAGCTTAGCTAGGAGCACTGAAGCTTTCTTT. The genes are TRBV11-3 and TRBJ1-1; D gene ambiguous. The CDR3 contains 13 residues. Germline lookup yields CDR1 SGHNT and CDR2 YENEEA. Full variable domain (missing parts from reference TRBV11-3 and TRBJ1-1): EAGVVQSPRYKIIEKKQPVAFWCNPISGHNTLYWYLQNLGQGPELLIRYENEEAVDDSQLPKDRFSAERLKGVDSTLKIQPAELGDSAVYLCARSLARSTEAFFGQGTRLTVV.